A selection of T cell receptor beta chains follows, all from one sample in a study of siplizumab effects on memory and regulatory T cells. The assay was immunoSEQ multiplex PCR, and TCRdb's table has in-frame clones only and misses some. In the table there are over 100,000 clones, about 93% of which are singletons. Sequencing was performed on CD4+ T cells sorted from blood. Every receptor here comes from a human donor in good health. The CDR3 runs from the conserved cysteine through the conserved F or W.

v_gene	len	j_gene	CDR3aa
TRBV9	14	TRBJ1-1	CASSPVQPGTEAFF
TRBV10-3	13	TRBJ2-1	CAISRKNYNEQFF
TRBV30	15	TRBJ1-2	CAWNDWGAPNYGYTF
TRBV2	15	TRBJ1-1	CASSELPPRLYEAFF
TRBV19	16	TRBJ2-6	CASSIEGYTGANVLTF
TRBV28	16	TRBJ2-7	CASSSPSGRSSYEQYF
TRBV19	13	TRBJ1-5	CASRNGLHQPQHF
TRBV18	15	TRBJ2-6	CASSTGGSGANVLTF
TRBV5-1	16	TRBJ2-2	CASSSISRGSTGELFF
TRBV15	13	TRBJ1-2	CATSPIQEGGYTF
TRBV5-1	15	TRBJ2-7	CASAEQGRGTLEQYF
TRBV2	17	TRBJ2-7	CASAYPPQLGSKYEQYF
TRBV5-6	14	TRBJ1-1	CASSLVGPNTEAFF
TRBV29-1	12	TRBJ2-1	CSVDTGPNEQFF
TRBV7-2	17	TRBJ1-5	CASSLYAQQNSNQPQHF
TRBV10-3	12	TRBJ1-1	CASRGEVTEAFF
TRBV2	16	TRBJ2-1	CASGETGGLSYNEQFF
TRBV25-1	13	TRBJ1-2	CASKRGQDYGYTF
TRBV29-1	14	TRBJ2-7	CSVRDSTSGDEQYF
TRBV4-2	14	TRBJ2-3	CASSDRFGTDTQYF
TRBV25-1	15	TRBJ2-2	CASSRFGTGPGELFF
TRBV7-2	16	TRBJ1-3	CASSLGTAISGNTIYF
TRBV30	16	TRBJ1-2	CAWSRRTGVINYGYTF